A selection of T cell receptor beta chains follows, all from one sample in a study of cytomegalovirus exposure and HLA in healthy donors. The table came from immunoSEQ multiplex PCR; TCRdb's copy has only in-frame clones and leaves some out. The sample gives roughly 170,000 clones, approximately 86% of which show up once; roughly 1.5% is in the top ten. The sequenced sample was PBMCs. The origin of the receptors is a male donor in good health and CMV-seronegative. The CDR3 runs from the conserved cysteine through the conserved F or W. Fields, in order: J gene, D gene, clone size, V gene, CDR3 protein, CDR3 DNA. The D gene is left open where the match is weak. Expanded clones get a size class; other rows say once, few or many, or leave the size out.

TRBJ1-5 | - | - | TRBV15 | CATSRATGHQPQHF | TGTGCCACCAGCAGGGCGACAGGACATCAGCCCCAGCATTTT
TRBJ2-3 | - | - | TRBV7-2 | CASSLAGLNTDTQYF | TGTGCCAGCAGCTTAGCGGGACTCAACACAGATACGCAGTATTTT
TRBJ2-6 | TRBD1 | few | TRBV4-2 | CASSQRQGISAGRRSGANVLTF | TGTGCCAGCAGCCAACGACAGGGGATTTCGGCAGGGAGACGCTCTGGGGCCAACGTCCTGACTTTC
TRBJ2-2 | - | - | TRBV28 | CASNGERKTGELFF | TGTGCCAGCAACGGGGAAAGAAAAACCGGGGAGCTGTTTTTT
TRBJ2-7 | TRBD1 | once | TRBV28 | CASNLPRGLAYEQYF | TGTGCCAGCAACTTACCCAGGGGGCTCGCCTACGAGCAGTACTTC
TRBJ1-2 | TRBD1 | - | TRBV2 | CASSDRTGAAGYTF | TGTGCCAGCAGTGATAGGACAGGGGCGGCTGGCTACACCTTC
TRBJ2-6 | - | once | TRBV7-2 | CASSLAGAVANVLTF | TGTGCCAGCAGCTTAGCAGGAGCCGTGGCCAACGTCCTGACTTTC
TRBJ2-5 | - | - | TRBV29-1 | CSVERGETQYF | TGCAGCGTTGAAAGGGGAGAGACCCAGTACTTC
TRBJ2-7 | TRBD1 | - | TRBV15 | CATSRDRGPYEQYF | TGTGCCACCAGCCGGGACAGGGGACCCTACGAGCAGTACTTC
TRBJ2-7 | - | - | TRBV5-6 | CASSLYDNYEQYF | TGTGCCAGCAGCTTGTATGACAACTACGAGCAGTACTTC
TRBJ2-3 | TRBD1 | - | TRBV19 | CASSDRGKSTDTQYF | TGTGCCAGTAGTGACAGGGGAAAAAGCACAGATACGCAGTATTTT
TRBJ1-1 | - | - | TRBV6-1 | CASRGGPDAYTEAFF | TGTGCCAGCAGGGGAGGTCCAGACGCTTACACTGAAGCTTTCTTT
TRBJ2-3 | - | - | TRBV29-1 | CSVAWAGVDTQYF | TGCAGCGTGGCATGGGCGGGTGTCGATACGCAGTATTTT
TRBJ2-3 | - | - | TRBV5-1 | CASSLRDPEGTQYF | TGCGCCAGCAGCTTAAGAGACCCCGAGGGTACGCAGTATTTT
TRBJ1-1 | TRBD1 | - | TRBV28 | CASSGNEGQTWEKAFF | TGTGCCAGCAGTGGGAACGAGGGACAGACCTGGGAAAAAGCTTTCTTT
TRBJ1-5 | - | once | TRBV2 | CASSEARGVGQPQHF | TGTGCCAGCAGTGAAGCCCGGGGGGTAGGTCAGCCCCAGCATTTT
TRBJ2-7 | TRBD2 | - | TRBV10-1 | CASKNGGAGAFYEQYF | TGCGCCAGCAAAAATGGCGGAGCGGGGGCCTTCTACGAGCAGTACTTC
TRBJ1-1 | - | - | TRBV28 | CASSLGSATEAFF | TGTGCCAGCAGTTTAGGCAGCGCCACCGAAGCTTTCTTT
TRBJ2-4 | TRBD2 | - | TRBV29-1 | CSVKTGGQNIQYF | TGCAGCGTGAAGACGGGGGGACAAAACATTCAGTACTTC
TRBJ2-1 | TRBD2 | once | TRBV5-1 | CASSPGLAGSLNEQFF | TGCGCCAGCAGCCCGGGACTAGCGGGGTCCTTGAATGAGCAGTTCTTC
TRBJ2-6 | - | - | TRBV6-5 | CASSKGGSGANVLTF | TGTGCCAGCAGCAAAGGGGGCTCTGGGGCCAACGTCCTGACTTTC
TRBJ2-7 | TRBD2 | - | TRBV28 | CASRPGGLAGGSSYEQYF | TGTGCCAGCAGACCCGGCGGGCTAGCGGGAGGGAGCTCCTACGAGCAGTACTTC
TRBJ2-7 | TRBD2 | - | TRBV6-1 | CASSAAGDYEQYF | TGTGCCAGCAGTGCGGCGGGGGACTACGAGCAGTACTTC
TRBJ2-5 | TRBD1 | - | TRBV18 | CASSPVTGPQETQYF | TGTGCCAGCTCACCCGTGACAGGGCCCCAAGAGACCCAGTACTTC
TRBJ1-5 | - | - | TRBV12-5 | CASGRGGGQRNQPQHF | TGTGCTAGTGGTCGCGGGGGAGGACAGCGCAATCAGCCCCAGCATTTT
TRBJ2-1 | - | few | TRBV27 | CASSSHGSENNEQFF | TGTGCCAGCAGTTCCCACGGGAGCGAGAACAATGAGCAGTTCTTC
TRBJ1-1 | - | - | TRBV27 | CASSLSKADMNTEAFF | TGTGCCAGCAGTTTATCGAAGGCGGACATGAACACTGAAGCTTTCTTT
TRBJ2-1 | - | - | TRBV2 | CASSDNNEQFF | TGTGCCAGCAGTGACAACAATGAGCAGTTCTTC
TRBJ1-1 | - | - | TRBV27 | CASSYRQNTEAFF | TGTGCCAGCAGTTACCGACAGAACACTGAAGCTTTCTTT
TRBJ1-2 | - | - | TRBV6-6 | CASRPTGLDGYTF | TGTGCCAGCAGGCCTACAGGGCTTGATGGCTACACCTTC
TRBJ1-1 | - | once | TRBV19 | CASSQGSKTEAFF | TGTGCCTCAAGCCAGGGCTCGAAGACTGAAGCTTTCTTT
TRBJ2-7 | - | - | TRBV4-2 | CASSQDASSYEQYF | TGTGCCAGCAGCCAAGATGCGAGCTCCTACGAGCAGTACTTC
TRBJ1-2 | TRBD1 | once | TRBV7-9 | CASSAGTDLYGYTF | TGTGCCAGCAGCGCCGGGACAGACCTCTATGGCTACACCTTC
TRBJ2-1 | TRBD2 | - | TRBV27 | CASSLSGGEQFF | TGTGCCAGCAGTTTATCGGGAGGGGAGCAGTTCTTC
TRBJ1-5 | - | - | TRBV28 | CASSPHIIILQPQHF | TGTGCCAGCAGTCCCCACATAATAATTCTCCAGCCCCAGCATTTT
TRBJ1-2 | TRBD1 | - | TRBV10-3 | CAISSGTGDYGYTF | TGTGCCATCTCCTCCGGGACAGGGGACTATGGCTACACCTTC
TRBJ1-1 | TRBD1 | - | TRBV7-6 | CASSLDRVDTEAFF | TGTGCCAGCAGCTTGGACAGGGTCGACACTGAAGCTTTCTTT
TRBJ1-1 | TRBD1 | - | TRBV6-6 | CASTPGQRNTEAFF | TGTGCCAGCACCCCGGGACAGCGAAACACTGAAGCTTTCTTT
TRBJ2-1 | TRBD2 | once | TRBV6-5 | CASRETSATYNEQFF | TGTGCCAGCAGGGAGACTAGCGCGACCTACAATGAGCAGTTCTTC
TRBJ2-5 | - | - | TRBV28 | CATRQGKTQYF | TGTGCCACCCGGCAGGGGAAGACCCAGTACTTC
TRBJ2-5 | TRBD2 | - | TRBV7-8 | CASSLGGSGRETQYF | TGTGCCAGCAGCTTAGGAGGTAGCGGGAGAGAGACCCAGTACTTC
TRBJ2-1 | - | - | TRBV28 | CASTPQGIVYNEQFF | TGTGCCAGCACCCCACAGGGCATCGTTTACAATGAGCAGTTCTTC
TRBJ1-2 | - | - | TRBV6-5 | CASSYGAGNYGYTF | TGTGCCAGCAGTTACGGGGCCGGTAACTATGGCTACACCTTC
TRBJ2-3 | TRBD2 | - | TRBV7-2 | CASRQMGGNTDTQYF | TGTGCCAGCAGACAAATGGGAGGGAACACAGATACGCAGTATTTT
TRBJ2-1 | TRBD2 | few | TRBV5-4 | CATSRGGYNEQFF | TGTGCCACCTCTCGGGGGGGGTACAATGAGCAGTTCTTC
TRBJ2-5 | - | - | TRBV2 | CASYRPAGETQYF | TGTGCCAGCTATCGGCCAGCCGGGGAGACCCAGTACTTC
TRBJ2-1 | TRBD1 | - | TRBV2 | CAGRQGRVNEQFF | TGTGCCGGACGACAGGGTCGGGTCAATGAGCAGTTCTTC
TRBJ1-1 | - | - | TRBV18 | CASSPRGPGANTEAFF | TGTGCCAGCTCACCCCGGGGCCCAGGGGCCAACACTGAAGCTTTCTTT
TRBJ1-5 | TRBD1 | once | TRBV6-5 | CASRPDRGHQPQHF | TGTGCCAGCAGGCCAGACAGGGGGCATCAGCCCCAGCATTTT
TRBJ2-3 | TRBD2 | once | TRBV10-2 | CASSPLAGGADTQYF | TGCGCCAGCAGTCCACTAGCGGGGGGGGCAGATACGCAGTATTTT
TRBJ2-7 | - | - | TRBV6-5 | CAASTSYEQYF | TGTGCCGCCTCGACATCCTACGAGCAGTACTTC
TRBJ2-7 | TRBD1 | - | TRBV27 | CASNGDRKFHEQYF | TGTGCCAGCAACGGGGACAGAAAGTTCCACGAGCAGTACTTC
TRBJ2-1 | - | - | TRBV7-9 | CASVGAGASYNEQFF | TGTGCCAGCGTGGGGGCGGGAGCGTCCTACAATGAGCAGTTCTTC
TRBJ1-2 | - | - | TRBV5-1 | CASSLGQGFGYTF | TGCGCCAGCAGCTTGGGCCAGGGCTTTGGCTACACCTTC
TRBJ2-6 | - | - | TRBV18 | CASSPSVGVLSGANVLTF | TGTGCCAGCTCACCAAGTGTCGGGGTCCTCTCTGGGGCCAACGTCCTGACTTTC
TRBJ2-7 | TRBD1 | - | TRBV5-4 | CASSLAGTGSYEQYF | TGTGCCAGCAGCTTGGCGGGGACAGGGTCCTACGAGCAGTACTTC
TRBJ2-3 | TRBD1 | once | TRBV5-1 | CASRLQGAAGDTQYF | TGCGCCAGCCGATTACAGGGGGCGGCGGGAGATACGCAGTATTTT
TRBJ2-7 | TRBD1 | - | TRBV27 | CASSWTGLSSYEQYF | TGTGCCAGCAGTTGGACAGGTCTTAGCTCCTACGAGCAGTACTTC